This T cell receptor beta chain was obtained from a study of cytomegalovirus exposure and HLA in healthy donors (dated by TCRdb to the late 2010s). Regarding the study in general: In an earlier analysis of several hundred of the donors, 276 Gb of sequence data and 90 million to 130 million unique TCR beta sequences from roughly 200 million T cells were reported. An early release that covered several hundred HLA-typed donors contained about 290 gigabases of sequencing data and tens of millions of unique TCR sequences. Among the roughly 400 genotyped donors, 81% belonged to the genetic ancestry cluster associated with self-reported Caucasian donors. The study was designed to test whether signatures of past pathogen exposure could be identified by cataloging public T cell receptors. The T cell repertoires of around 730 subjects were profiled by immunosequencing and related to cytomegalovirus serostatus. A separate validation cohort of 100 to 150 different subjects was used in addition to the approximately 640-subject first cohort. To predict cytomegalovirus infection status, the study combined high-throughput TCR immunosequencing, statistical association of individual TCRs with disease status, and machine learning. To study patterns of TCR occurrence, a later analysis re-analyzed previously published TCR beta repertoires from 600 to 750 donors and added high-resolution HLA genotyping. The later analysis used no new phenotypic data to find candidate immune exposures, relying instead on TCR beta sequences and their occurrence across donors. To decide whether each TCR beta V gene segment behaved as functional or pseudogenic, an earlier analysis of over 500 of the donors relied on high-throughput TCR beta sequencing. Alongside the repertoire data, information on donor age, sex, ethnicity and CMV serostatus was compiled. A later genetic analysis took genome-wide SNP genotypes for 398 of the 666 donors and used that subset as a discovery cohort. Every repertoire in the discovery cohort had been generated on one and the same sequencing platform. Both class I and class II loci were covered by HLA typing, at four-digit resolution. Typing coverage differed by locus: A, B, C, DRB1 and DQB1 were typed in roughly 620-630 donors, DQA1 in 522, DPA1 in 600 to 610, and DPB1 in approximately 450. Because of strong linkage in the cohort, five DR-DQ haplotypes were treated as single units for association and clustering. Among 398 genotyped donors of the cohort, an average of 235,054 unique TCR beta nucleotide sequences were sequenced per donor, 15% to 20% of them non-productive. What the authors observed across the whole study: Assigning TCR associations to individual alleles was difficult when HLA alleles, especially DR and DQ, strongly co-occurred. Linkage disequilibrium might explain the correlated functional status among segregating V segments, but an unknown experimental factor could not be excluded. Some IMGT-functional V segments, including TRBV6-2 and TRBV6-3, could not be distinguished by the 87-base-pair reads and were therefore excluded. The only immune exposure information available for the cohort was CMV serostatus. A later genetic analysis associated a missense DCLRE1C variant with V-gene and J-gene trimming of TCR beta chains, and an independent cohort replicated the association. The study listed around 160 TCR beta chains as associated with cytomegalovirus. According to a later analysis, TCR association rates differed among HLA loci, with DRB1 alleles showing the most associated TCRs and HLA-C alleles showing the fewest. The earlier analysis of about 600 of the donors excluded 15 to 20 rarely observed V segments, including chromosome 9 orphons, because counts were too low. In vitro tests confirmed that three of the cytomegalovirus-associated TCR beta chains recognize cytomegalovirus antigens. At a false discovery rate of 0.05, a later analysis linked 15,000 to 20,000 TCR beta sequences to specific HLA alleles. Sequencing depth was assumed to be roughly uniform across donors in the presence/absence analyses, though that assumption may not hold. A later analysis found that most CMV-associated TCR beta chains appeared HLA-restricted, with HLA associations seemingly driven largely by CMV exposure. A group of highly shared sequence variants was considered likely to be a technical artifact of the sequencing pipeline. While some public TCRs were present in many individuals, most TCR sequences turned up only very rarely across donors. Cytomegalovirus status was reported to be diagnosed by the classifier with high specificity and sensitivity in both the original and validation cohorts. In this cohort, only TCR beta chains were sequenced, and detectable features were limited by the absence of alpha or paired-chain data. An earlier analysis of 450 to 750 of the donors showed that most TCR beta V segments appeared in productive rearrangements either about 87% or about 30% of the time, which broadly matched IMGT annotations. According to the authors, the approach could potentially be generalized to other disease states and immunological phenotypes. A later genetic analysis reported fewer N-insertions in productive TCRs among donors in an Asian-associated ancestry cluster than the roughly 700-donor mean. A further reported finding was that TCR beta sequences accurately predicted the HLA-A and HLA-B alleles for most subjects in the first cohort. A later analysis found that HLA-associated TCR beta chains were more clonally expanded and had lower generation probabilities than equally common non-associated chains. A later analysis reported that several top co-occurrence clusters appeared linked to parvovirus B19, influenza, CMV and Epstein-Barr virus. Because some donors lacked HLA typing at each locus, the association tests relied only on the typed subset.

Libraries were constructed by the immunoSEQ multiplex PCR assay. For the multiplex PCR, a mixture combining 60 forward primers for TCR Vbeta segments and 13 reverse primers for TCR Jbeta segments was used. The CDR3 region of rearranged TCR beta genes was amplified from genomic DNA with a multiplex PCR assay. The amplified TCR beta libraries were sequenced on the Illumina HiSeq System as 87-base-pair reads. The original pipeline was this. A later analysis tallied 75 million to 95 million unique TCR beta chains across the 640 or so repertoires, and approximately 12 million of those chains were shared by two or more donors. A nearest-neighbor algorithm error-corrected the raw reads and collapsed the reads into unique sequences, merging closely related sequences to remove PCR and sequencing errors. Alignment of CDR3 sequences to IMGT reference sequences was used to assign V, D and J gene segments. For a sequence to be retained, at least a six-nucleotide match to both a V gene segment and a J gene segment was required. Rearrangements were called productive when the CDR3 lacked stop codons and stayed in frame with V and J; all others were non-productive. CDR3 was defined according to IMGT convention as the region running from the second conserved V-encoded cysteine to the conserved J-encoded phenylalanine. The earlier analysis of 500 to 600 of the donors excluded sequences that lacked an unambiguous match to a single V gene segment. An earlier analysis of over 450 of the donors classified V segments as functional when productive rearrangements were above 56.7% and as segregating when the standard deviation between donors was above 5%. A statistical classification framework was developed to diagnose cytomegalovirus status using the catalog of TCR beta chain sequences. A later analysis assigned V and J genes by comparing TCR nucleotide sequences with IMGT/GENE-DB human TR gene sequences. The TCRdist pipeline was used in a later analysis to assign CDR3 sequences and most-parsimonious VDJ recombination scenarios. A later analysis defined each TCR beta chain by its CDR3 amino acid sequence plus V-gene family, and excluded reads lacking a unique V-gene family. A later analysis removed several hundred highly shared, low-generation-probability nucleotide sequences to deal with suspected cross-contamination and a sequencing artifact. For each public chain, a later analysis derived a clonal expansion index from normalized ranks of inferred template counts within each repertoire. In a later analysis, generation probabilities were computed using a VDJ recombination model fitted to out-of-frame rearrangements, and the results were checked against IGoR. Hypergeometric tests were used in a later analysis to score TCR-TCR, TCR-HLA and TCR-CMV co-occurrence, with a repertoire-size bias correction applied to the TCR pairs. False discovery rates were estimated in a later analysis by permuting HLA or CMV assignments 20 times. In a later analysis, co-occurring TCRs were grouped using DBSCAN, with TCRdist sequence similarity added in when clustering inside HLA-allele-positive subsets. For co-occurrence clustering, repertoires with fewer than 30,000 or more than 120,000 public chains were excluded, along with four to six repertoires with anomalous nucleotide sharing. Held by TCRdb, this immuneACCESS table contains in-frame sequences only and omits some clones. Under half of the omission traces to an unresolved V gene where checked; the cause of the rest is unknown. From that table come the V and J calls and clone size; the DNA was used to work out D and trimming. The sample table shows about 90,000 clones, and approximately 84% are seen once. Approximately 2.3% of the sample is in the top ten clones.

In total, around 600 healthy bone marrow donors made up the cohort. At the time of sampling, all cohort members were nominally healthy, though unrecorded immune exposures were likely present. The donor was CMV seronegative and was included in the group of a few hundred seronegative cohort members. Every donor gave a peripheral blood sample, and the peripheral blood mononuclear cells from that sample were used for TCR beta sequencing. Genomic DNA extraction from the blood cell samples was performed with the Qiagen DNeasy Blood Extraction Kit. The cysteine opens and the phenylalanine closes a CDR3 of 16 amino acids. Only the CDR3 portion is preserved as DNA: 48 bases, with reading frame beginning at the first base. CDR1 SSHAT and CDR2 FNYEAQ were looked up in the germline V gene (reference sequence). About this clone itself: Its antigen target is currently unknown. The junction departs from the called germline gene at one end, perhaps through a read error.

Sequenced input: PBMCs. Here the chain combines TRBV7-7 and TRBJ2-1; 12 central nucleotides agree with TRBD2. The TCR sequence derives from a man younger than 35 in good health and CMV-seronegative. The sequence in DNA is TGTGCTAGCAGCTCCCGACTAGCGGGAGATCCCAATGAGCAGTTCTTC. It encodes CASSSRLAGDPNEQFF.